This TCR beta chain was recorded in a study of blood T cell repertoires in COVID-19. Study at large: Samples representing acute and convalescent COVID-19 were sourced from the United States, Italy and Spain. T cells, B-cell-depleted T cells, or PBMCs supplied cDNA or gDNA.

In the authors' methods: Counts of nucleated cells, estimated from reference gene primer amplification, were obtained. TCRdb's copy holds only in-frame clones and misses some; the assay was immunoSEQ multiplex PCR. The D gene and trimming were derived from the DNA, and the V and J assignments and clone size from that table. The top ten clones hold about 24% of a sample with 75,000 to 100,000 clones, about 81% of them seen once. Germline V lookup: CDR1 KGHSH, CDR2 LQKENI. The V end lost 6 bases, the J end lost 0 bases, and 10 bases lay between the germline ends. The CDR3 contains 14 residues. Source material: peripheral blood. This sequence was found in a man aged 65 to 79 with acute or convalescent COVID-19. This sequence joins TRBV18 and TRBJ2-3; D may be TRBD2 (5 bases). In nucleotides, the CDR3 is TGTGCCAGCTCCCCGGACTTGAGCACAGATACGCAGTATTTT. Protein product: CASSPDLSTDTQYF.